This T cell receptor beta chain was obtained from a study of blood T cell repertoires in COVID-19. Study-wide background: The United States, Italy and Spain supplied acute and convalescent COVID-19 samples.

Repertoires were generated with immunoSEQ multiplex PCR, while TCRdb's copy carries only in-frame clones and drops some. The sample contains approximately 120,000 clones, over 75% of which appear only once. This TCR derives from a woman aged 50 to 65 with acute or convalescent COVID-19. Sequenced input: peripheral blood.

The CDR3 DNA follows: TGTGCCAGCTCACCGCAGGGGCCAAATTCACCCCTCCACTTT. Amino acid sequence: CASSPQGPNSPLHF. The chain couples TRBV18 to TRBJ1-6, with D possibly TRBD1 on 6 matching bases. Germline V CDR1 and CDR2: KGHSH, LQKENI. V lost 3 bases and J 7 bases, leaving 10 bases between the germline ends. CDR3 size: 14 residues.